The 31 T cell receptor beta chains reported below all come from one sample, sequenced in a study of blood T cell repertoires in COVID-19. TCRdb's copy holds only in-frame clones and misses some; the assay was immunoSEQ multiplex PCR. The repertoire holds roughly 250,000 clones, with approximately 80% as singletons. Sequenced material: peripheral blood. Receptor source: a woman in her fifties or sixties with active or convalescent COVID-19.

This clone was counted many times. The CDR3 DNA reads TGTGCCAGTGCCGACGTGACAGGCCTCTATGGCTACACCTTC. The encoded protein is CASADVTGLYGYTF. The rearrangement links TRBV19 to TRBJ1-2, with D possibly being TRBD1 (6 bases). Germline V gene data show CDR1 as LNHDA and CDR2 as SQIVND (reference sequence). The V end was cut by 8 bases, the J end by 4 bases, with 17 bases between. This CDR3 contains 14 residues.

The chain uses TRBV5-1 and TRBJ2-7, with 10 bases fitting TRBD2. Germline V gives CDR1 SGHRS, CDR2 YFSETQ. The CDR3 is 21 residues long. The V gene end was trimmed by 1 base and the J gene end by 1 base; junction bases not matched to a gene: 20. As DNA, the CDR3 is TGCGCCAGCAGCTTGTCTTTCTCGACGGCAGCGGGAGGGCCAGCGTCCTACGAGCAGTACTTC. Protein sequence: CASSLSFSTAAGGPASYEQYF.

This chain uses TRBV7-2 with TRBJ2-1, with D tentatively TRBD2 (6 bases). The CDR3 is 12 amino acids. Per germline, CDR1 SGHTA and CDR2 FQGNSA. The V gene lost 8 bases and the J gene lost 8 bases, with 13 bases spanning the gap. CDR3 in amino acids: CASALGGHEQFF. The DNA of the CDR3 is TGTGCCAGCGCACTAGGAGGGCATGAGCAGTTCTTC. The full variable domain, in which reference TRBV7-2 and TRBJ2-1 provide the parts outside the CDR3, is GAGVSQSPSNKVTEKGKDVELRCDPISGHTALYWYRQSLGQGLEFLIYFQGNSAPDKSGLPSDRFSAERTGGSVSTLTIQRTQQEDSAVYLCASALGGHEQFFGPGTRLTVL.

The genes are TRBV5-3 and TRBJ2-6; 8 bases align to TRBD1. TRBV5-3 is noted as an ORF with a role that remains uncertain. This CDR3 contains 17 residues. After removal of 4 bases from V and 1 base from J, the junction contained 7 bases not matched to a gene. DNA for the CDR3: TGTGCCAGAAGCGCCGGGACAGGAAAATCTGGGGCCAACGTCCTGACTTTC. Translating it yields CARSAGTGKSGANVLTF.

V and J are TRBV7-6 and TRBJ1-4; D not resolved. This CDR3 is built from 15 residues. Germline loops: CDR1 SGHVS, CDR2 FNYEAQ. The V end lost 2 bases, the J end lost 7 bases, and 14 bases lay between the germline ends. CDR3 residues: CASSLSEAEGEKLFF. The CDR3 coding sequence is TGTGCCAGCAGCTTATCAGAGGCGGAGGGTGAAAAACTGTTTTTT.

The chain uses TRBV5-6 and TRBJ1-2; no definite D call. Trimming cost V 4 bases and J 10 bases, with 11 bases left between them. Germline CDR1 is SGHDT and CDR2 is YYEEEE. CDR3 length: 11 amino acids. The CDR3 loop reads CASSQSRFYTF. The CDR3 DNA reads TGTGCCAGCAGCCAATCGAGGTTCTACACCTTC.

Regarding this clone: Other DNA sequences within the sample encode an identical CDR3. This chain connects TRBV18 to TRBJ1-1; TRBD1 might be the D (5 bases). V lost 5 bases, J lost 0 bases, and 7 bases lay in between. The CDR3 length is 13 residues. The V gene's germline CDR1 is KGHSH and CDR2 LQKENI. The CDR3 loop is CASSSGLNTEAFF. The CDR3 DNA is TGTGCCAGCTCATCAGGGCTGAACACTGAAGCTTTCTTT.

The V and J genes are TRBV7-8 and TRBJ2-1; 9 nucleotides align to TRBD2. J was trimmed by 8 bases and V by 5 bases; bases with no gene match: 10. The length of the CDR3 is 15 residues. CDR1 is SGHVS and CDR2 is FQNEAQ in the germline V gene. The CDR3: CASSPIAGGYDEQFF. The DNA for the CDR3 is TGTGCCAGCAGCCCAATCGCGGGGGGGTACGATGAGCAGTTCTTC. The complete variable domain, with remaining parts taken from reference TRBV7-8 and TRBJ2-1, reads GAGVSQSPRYKVAKRGQDVALRCDPISGHVSLFWYQQALGQGPEFLTYFQNEAQLDKSGLPSDRFFAERPEGSVSTLKIQRTQQEDSAVYLCASSPIAGGYDEQFFGPGTRLTVL.

The chain links TRBV12-3 or TRBV12-4 to TRBJ2-1; D is ambiguous. The V end lost 7 bases, the J end lost 6 bases, and 10 bases lay between the germline ends. This CDR3 comprises 12 residues. DNA for the CDR3: TGTGCCAGCACCCCGACTGTCAATGAGCAGTTCTTC. This sequence encodes CASTPTVNEQFF.

This clone was observed a few times. The J gene is TRBJ1-1, the V gene TRBV7-3, with 7 positions matching TRBD1. This CDR3 has 14 residues. Trimming took 3 bases from V and 5 from J; bases not matched to a gene: 6. Germline lookup yields CDR1 SGHTA and CDR2 FQGTGA. This CDR3 is CASSLTGRRTEAFF. CDR3 in DNA: TGTGCCAGCAGCTTGACAGGGAGGAGGACTGAAGCTTTCTTT.

The V gene is TRBV13, the J gene TRBJ1-4; 8 bases line up with TRBD1. After removal of 5 bases from V and 7 bases from J, the junction contained 6 bases not matched to a gene. Germline V gene sequence: CDR1 PRHDT, CDR2 FYEKMQ (reference sequence). The CDR3 sequence is 14 residues long. The CDR3 DNA follows: TGTGCCAGCAGCCCGGGGACAGGTGTTGAAAAACTGTTTTTT. Its protein is CASSPGTGVEKLFF.

V is TRBV2 and J is TRBJ2-2; 11 nucleotides match TRBD2. The CDR3 contains 16 residues. J lost 7 bases, V lost 3 bases, and 7 bases had no gene match. Germline loops: CDR1 SNHLY, CDR2 FYNNEI. For the CDR3, the DNA is TGTGCCAGCAGTGAGTTAGCGGGGGGGCTGAACGGGGAGCTGTTTTTT. Protein: CASSELAGGLNGELFF.

This chain links TRBV5-1 with TRBJ2-1, with 8 bases matching TRBD1. Unmatched junction bases numbered 7, after V lost 3 bases and J lost 5 bases. CDR3 length equals 15 residues. Germline V lookup: CDR1 SGHRS, CDR2 YFSETQ. The DNA for the CDR3 is TGCGCCAGCAGCTCTCTGACAGGGGTCAACAATGAGCAGTTCTTC. It yields the protein CASSSLTGVNNEQFF.

This clone was observed once. This sequence joins TRBV19 and TRBJ1-5; a possible D gene is TRBD1 (6 bases). The CDR3 is 14 amino acids. The germline V gene encodes CDR1 LNHDA and CDR2 SQIVND (reference sequence). Between the trimmed V and J ends, which lost 10 bases and 1 base, there was a span of 14 bases. CDR3 in amino acids: CATTGSGSNQPQHF. CDR3 sequence (DNA): TGTGCCACTACAGGGAGCGGAAGCAATCAGCCCCAGCATTTT.

V gene TRBV19 combines with J gene TRBJ1-1; perhaps TRBD1 as D (6 bases). Trimming removed 5 bases at V and 3 bases at J, with 19 bases between. The CDR3 runs 16 residues. The germline V gene encodes CDR1 LNHDA and CDR2 SQIVND (reference sequence). The CDR3 DNA follows: TGTGCCAGTAGTTCCCTCAGGGGAATTAGGGACACTGAAGCTTTCTTT. As protein: CASSSLRGIRDTEAFF.

The gene calls are TRBV28 and TRBJ1-2; 7 bases match TRBD1. The CDR3 is 13 residues long. Germline V CDR1 and CDR2: MDHEN, SYDVKM. V trimming: 7 bases; J trimming: 6 bases; junction bases outside the gene matches: 8. CDR3 DNA: TGTGCCAGCAACGTACAGGGGAATCATGGCTACACCTTC. Translating it yields CASNVQGNHGYTF.

The chain uses TRBV30 and TRBJ1-3; D remains unclear. V was pared by 2 bases and J by 8 bases, with 19 bases between. The CDR3 has 15 residues. Germline V CDR1 and CDR2: GTSNPN, SVGIG (reference sequence). The CDR3 DNA reads as TGTGCCTGGAGTAAACCCGGGTCGAGTCGCGACACCATATATTTT. Amino acids: CAWSKPGSSRDTIYF.

The chain uses TRBV5-4 and TRBJ2-2, with D possibly matching TRBD2 (7 bases). The CDR3 loop spans 15 amino acids. CDR1 and CDR2 (germline): SGHNT, YYREEE (reference sequence). V shed 4 bases and J shed 4 bases, with 14 bases lying between them. CDR3 bases: TGTGCCAGCAGCAGGGGGGGGTCGGGCACCGGGGAGCTGTTTTTT. Translation gives CASSRGGSGTGELFF.

This chain uses TRBV7-2 with TRBJ2-7, with 15 bases identical to TRBD2. In germline, CDR1 is SGHTA, CDR2 FQGNSA. Unmatched junction bases numbered 13, after V lost 5 bases and J lost 5 bases. This CDR3 has 18 residues. As DNA, the CDR3 is TGTGCCAGCAGCCGGTCGGGGACTAGCGGGAGGTTTAGAAACGAGCAGTACTTC. Translating it yields CASSRSGTSGRFRNEQYF.

This clone showed up just once. This rearrangement joins TRBV19 to TRBJ1-5, with 11 bases that match TRBD1. Trimming removed 8 bases from V and 7 bases from J; junction bases left unmatched: 4. CDR3 length: 13 amino acids. CDR1 and CDR2 (germline): LNHDA, SQIVND (reference sequence). Here the CDR3 reads CASGQGAGQPQHF. The DNA of the CDR3 is TGTGCCAGTGGACAGGGGGCTGGGCAGCCCCAGCATTTT.

The CDR3 bases are TGTGCCAGCAGCCGCGGGCTGGGCCAAGAGACCCAGTACTTC. Protein product: CASSRGLGQETQYF. The V call is TRBV5-6, the J call TRBJ2-5; possible D gene TRBD2, 5 bases. The V gene lost 4 bases and the J gene lost 1 base, with 11 bases spanning the gap. The V gene's germline CDR1 is SGHDT and CDR2 YYEEEE. This CDR3 region has 14 residues.

This clone came up a few times. The V gene is TRBV7-2, the J gene TRBJ2-5; TRBD1 might be the D (5 bases). The CDR3 consists of 13 residues. V lost 5 bases to trimming and J lost 4 bases, with 11 bases between them. Germline V gene data show CDR1 as SGHTA and CDR2 as FQGNSA. CDR3 region: CASSRGARETQYF. As DNA, the CDR3 is TGTGCCAGCAGCCGTGGGGCTCGAGAGACCCAGTACTTC. The complete variable domain, with remaining parts taken from reference TRBV7-2 and TRBJ2-5, reads GAGVSQSPSNKVTEKGKDVELRCDPISGHTALYWYRQSLGQGLEFLIYFQGNSAPDKSGLPSDRFSAERTGGSVSTLTIQRTQQEDSAVYLCASSRGARETQYFGPGTRLLVL.

In this sample, this clone turned up a few times. V usage is TRBV11-2 and J usage is TRBJ1-4; TRBD1 might be the D (5 bases). CDR1 is SGHAT, CDR2 FQNNGV, per germline. The CDR3 loop spans 13 amino acids. Between the trimmed V and J ends, which lost 5 bases and 6 bases, there was a span of 10 bases. The CDR3 region is CASSLGTYEKLFF. The DNA of the CDR3 is TGTGCCAGCAGCCTGGGGACTTATGAAAAACTGTTTTTT.

The chain carries TRBV6-5 and TRBJ2-6, with D perhaps matching TRBD1 (5 bases). This CDR3 is built from 14 residues. Germline CDR1 is MNHEY and CDR2 is SVGAGI. The V end lost 8 bases, the J end lost 4 bases, and 12 bases lay between the germline ends. The CDR3 DNA sequence: TGTGCCAGCCGCAGGGTCGGCGGGGCCAACGTCCTGACTTTC. Its protein product is CASRRVGGANVLTF.

The chain combines TRBV19 with TRBJ2-7, with D maybe TRBD1 (6 bases). Germline loops: CDR1 LNHDA, CDR2 SQIVND (reference sequence). Deletions cut 3 bases from V and 3 bases from J, with 9 bases between. The CDR3 runs to 13 residues. CDR3 region: CASSIETGYEQYV. The CDR3 bases are TGTGCCAGTAGTATCGAGACAGGCTACGAGCAGTACGTC.

V is TRBV19 and J is TRBJ2-1; TRBD1 is a possible D gene (5 bases). Germline V gives CDR1 LNHDA, CDR2 SQIVND (reference sequence). V was shortened by 7 bases and J by 9 bases, with 22 bases between the two germline ends. The CDR3 runs 15 residues. CDR3 loop: CASTSPGFGIGEQFF. The DNA for the CDR3 is TGTGCCAGTACATCCCCAGGGTTTGGTATCGGTGAGCAGTTCTTC.

The genes are TRBV5-5 and TRBJ1-4; the D gene is possibly TRBD1 (5 bases). Germline V gives CDR1 SGHKS, CDR2 YYEKEE (reference sequence). This CDR3 is 14 amino acids long. Trimming cost V 0 bases and J 8 bases, with 11 bases left between them. CDR3 nucleotides: TGTGCCAGCAGCTTGGCGTGGGGGGAGGAAAAACTGTTTTTT. It specifies CASSLAWGEEKLFF.

As for this clone: Other DNA sequences in the same sample also yield this CDR3. This chain uses TRBV27 with TRBJ2-3, with a tentative D call TRBD1 (5 bases). Germline V gene lookup returns CDR1 MNHEY and CDR2 SMNVEV (reference sequence). There are 12 residues in the CDR3. V dropped 6 bases and J dropped 5 bases, with 9 bases sitting between them. The CDR3 DNA reads as TGTGCCAGCAGCCTAAGGGGAGATACGCAGTATTTT. This translates into CASSLRGDTQYF.

This chain links TRBV28 with TRBJ2-3, with 7 bases identical to TRBD1. The germline V gene has CDR1 MDHEN and CDR2 SYDVKM. The CDR3 runs to 13 residues. Unmatched junction bases numbered 3, after V lost 3 bases and J lost 6 bases. DNA of the CDR3: TGTGCCAGCAGTTTCCCGGGACAGGATACGCAGTATTTT. This encodes CASSFPGQDTQYF.

This clone was observed a handful of times. The chain is built from TRBV12-3 or TRBV12-4 and TRBJ1-2, with D hard to call. V lost 3 bases, J lost 7 bases, and 12 bases lay in between. This CDR3 is built from 13 residues. CDR3 in amino acids: CASSFGELAGYTF. The CDR3 nucleotides are TGTGCCAGCAGTTTCGGGGAGCTGGCTGGCTACACCTTC.

CDR3 sequence: CASSFGLAGPRNEQFF. The CDR3 nucleotides read TGTGCCAGCAGTTTCGGACTAGCGGGGCCTCGCAATGAGCAGTTCTTC. The rearrangement uses TRBV27 and TRBJ2-1; 12 nucleotides agree with TRBD2. From germline, CDR1 is MNHEY and CDR2 SMNVEV (reference sequence). V trimming: 3 bases; J trimming: 6 bases; junction bases outside the gene matches: 6. The CDR3 is 16 amino acids.